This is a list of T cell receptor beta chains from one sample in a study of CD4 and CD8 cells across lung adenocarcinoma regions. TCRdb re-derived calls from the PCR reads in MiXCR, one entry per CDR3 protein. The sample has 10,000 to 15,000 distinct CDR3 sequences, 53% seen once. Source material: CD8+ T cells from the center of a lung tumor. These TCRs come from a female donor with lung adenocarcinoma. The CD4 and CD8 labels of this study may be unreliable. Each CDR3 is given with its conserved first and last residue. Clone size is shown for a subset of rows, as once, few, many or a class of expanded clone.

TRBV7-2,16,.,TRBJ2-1,CASRNLAGEVLGEQFF
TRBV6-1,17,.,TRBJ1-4,CASYPDRDPATNEKLFF
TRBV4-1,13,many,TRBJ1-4,CASSHSHNEKLFF
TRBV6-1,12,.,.,CASRCRKNTQYF
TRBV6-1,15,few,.,CASSEAGGPRDEQYF
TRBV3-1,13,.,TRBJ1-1,CASSLRQGGEAFF
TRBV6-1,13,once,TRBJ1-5,CASSEGYNQPQHF
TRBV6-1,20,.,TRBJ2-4,CASTVFSGLAGRRAKDTQYF
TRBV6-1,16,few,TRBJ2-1,CASRPKRGVSYNEQFF
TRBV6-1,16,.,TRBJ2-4,CASSVTGQRAKNTQYF
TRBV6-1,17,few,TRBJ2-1,CASKSGLADSSYNEQFF
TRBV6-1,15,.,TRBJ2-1,CASVSLAESYNEQFF
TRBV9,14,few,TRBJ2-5,CASSQWGVQETQYF
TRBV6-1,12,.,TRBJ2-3,CASSGPLDTQYF
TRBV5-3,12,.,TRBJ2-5,CARSFEQETRHF
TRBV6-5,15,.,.,CASRFSGISGDEQYF
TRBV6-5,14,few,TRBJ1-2,CASSLGGRNYGYTF
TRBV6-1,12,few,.,CASRPVGETQYF
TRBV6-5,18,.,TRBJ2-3,CASSFPRLAGGPMDTQYF
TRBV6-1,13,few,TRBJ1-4,CASSQGPNEKLFF
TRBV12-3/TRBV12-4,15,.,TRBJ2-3,CASSPPGLGTNTQYF
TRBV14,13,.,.,CASSQNTGREQYF
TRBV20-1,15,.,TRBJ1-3,CSARGAGYSGNTIYF
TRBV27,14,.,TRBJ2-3,CAGRVGGDQDTQYF
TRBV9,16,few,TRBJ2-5,CASSPSMTPTYNEQYF
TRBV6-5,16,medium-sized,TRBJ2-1,CASSSGQGGTYNEQFF
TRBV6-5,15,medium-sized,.,CASSYSTGGAETQYF
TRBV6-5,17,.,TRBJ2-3,CASSYSRTQSSTDTQYF
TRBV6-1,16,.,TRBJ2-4,CASSPTGHRAKNTQYF
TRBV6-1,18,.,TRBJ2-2,CASSEALLGGANTGELFF
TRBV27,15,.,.,CASSLLTEVGETQYF
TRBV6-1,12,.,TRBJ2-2,CASRTGTGELFF
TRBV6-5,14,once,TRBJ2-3,CASSFDRVKDTQYF
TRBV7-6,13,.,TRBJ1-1,CASRSGGNTEAFF
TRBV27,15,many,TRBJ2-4,CASSPAGAAKNIQYF
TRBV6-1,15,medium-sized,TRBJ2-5,CASSEVWGLLEAQYF
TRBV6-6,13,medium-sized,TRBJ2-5,CASSFAFQETQYF
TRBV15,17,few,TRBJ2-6,CATSRGLLGSGANVLTF
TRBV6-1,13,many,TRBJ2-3,CASSETGPDTQYF
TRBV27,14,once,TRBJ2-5,CASRNLAGEETQYF
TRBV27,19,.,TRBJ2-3,CASSLSVWVRGRNKDTQYF
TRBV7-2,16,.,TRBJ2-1,CASSLVPAGSVGKQFF
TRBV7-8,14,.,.,CASSPGQRTETQYF
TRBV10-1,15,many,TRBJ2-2,CASRDTGTNTGELFF